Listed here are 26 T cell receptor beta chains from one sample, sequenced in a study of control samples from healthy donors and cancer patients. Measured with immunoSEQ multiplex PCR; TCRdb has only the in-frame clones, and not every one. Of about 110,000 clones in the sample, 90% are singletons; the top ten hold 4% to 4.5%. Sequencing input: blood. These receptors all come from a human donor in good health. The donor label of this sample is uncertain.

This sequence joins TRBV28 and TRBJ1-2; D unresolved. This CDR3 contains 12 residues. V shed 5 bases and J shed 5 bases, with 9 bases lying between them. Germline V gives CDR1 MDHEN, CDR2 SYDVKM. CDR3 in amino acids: CASSPSGYGYTF. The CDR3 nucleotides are TGTGCCAGCAGTCCCTCGGGTTATGGCTACACCTTC.

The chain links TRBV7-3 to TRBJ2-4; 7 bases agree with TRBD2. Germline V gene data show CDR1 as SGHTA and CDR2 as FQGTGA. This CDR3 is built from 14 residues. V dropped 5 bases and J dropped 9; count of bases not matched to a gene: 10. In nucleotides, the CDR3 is TGTGCCAGCAGCCCAAGCGGGGATAAGGGCATTCAGTACTTC. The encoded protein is CASSPSGDKGIQYF.

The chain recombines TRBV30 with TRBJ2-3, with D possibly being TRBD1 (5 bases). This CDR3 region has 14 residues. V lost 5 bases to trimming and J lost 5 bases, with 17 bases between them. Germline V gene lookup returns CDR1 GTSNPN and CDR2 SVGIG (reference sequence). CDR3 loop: CAWDPGDTGDTQYF. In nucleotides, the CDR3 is TGTGCCTGGGACCCAGGTGATACAGGAGATACGCAGTATTTT. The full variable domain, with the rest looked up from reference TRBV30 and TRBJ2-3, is SQTIHQWPATLVQPVGSPLSLECTVEGTSNPNLYWYRQAAGRGLQLLFYSVGIGQISSEVPQNLSASRPQDRQFILSSKKLLLSDSGFYLCAWDPGDTGDTQYFGPGTRLTVL.

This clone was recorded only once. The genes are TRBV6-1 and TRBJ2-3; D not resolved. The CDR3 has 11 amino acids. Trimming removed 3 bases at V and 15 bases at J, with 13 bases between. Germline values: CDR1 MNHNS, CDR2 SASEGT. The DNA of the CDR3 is TGTGCCAGCAGTGATGGATACCAAGGTTATTTT. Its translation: CASSDGYQGYF.

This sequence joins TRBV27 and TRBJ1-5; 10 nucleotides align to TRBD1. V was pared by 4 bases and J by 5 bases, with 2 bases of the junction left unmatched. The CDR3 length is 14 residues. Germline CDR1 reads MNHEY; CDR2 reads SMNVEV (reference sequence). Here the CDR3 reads CASSSGQGYQPQHF. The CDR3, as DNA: TGTGCCAGCAGTTCGGGACAGGGGTATCAGCCCCAGCATTTT.

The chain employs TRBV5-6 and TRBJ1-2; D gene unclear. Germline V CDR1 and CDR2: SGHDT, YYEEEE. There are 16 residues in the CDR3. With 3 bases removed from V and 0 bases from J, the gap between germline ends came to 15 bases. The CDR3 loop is CASSWATELANYGYTF. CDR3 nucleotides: TGTGCCAGCAGCTGGGCAACGGAGTTAGCTAACTATGGCTACACCTTC.

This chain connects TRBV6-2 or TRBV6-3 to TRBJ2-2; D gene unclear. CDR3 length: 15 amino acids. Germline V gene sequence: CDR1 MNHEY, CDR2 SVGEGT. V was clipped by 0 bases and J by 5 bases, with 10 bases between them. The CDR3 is CASSYSLFGTGELFF. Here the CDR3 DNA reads TGTGCCAGCAGTTACTCTCTGTTTGGGACCGGGGAGCTGTTTTTT.

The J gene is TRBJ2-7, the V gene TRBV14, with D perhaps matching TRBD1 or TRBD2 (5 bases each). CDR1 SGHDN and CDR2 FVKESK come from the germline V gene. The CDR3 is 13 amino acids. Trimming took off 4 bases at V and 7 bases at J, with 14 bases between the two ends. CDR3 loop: CASSLYRGPEQYF. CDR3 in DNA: TGTGCCAGCAGCCTATACCGGGGCCCGGAGCAGTACTTC.

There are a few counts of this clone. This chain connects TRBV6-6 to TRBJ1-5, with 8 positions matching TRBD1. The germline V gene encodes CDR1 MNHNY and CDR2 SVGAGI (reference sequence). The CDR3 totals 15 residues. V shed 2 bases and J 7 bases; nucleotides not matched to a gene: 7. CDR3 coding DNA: TGTGCCAGCAGTTACGGACAGGGAAAAAACCAGCCCCAGCATTTT. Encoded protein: CASSYGQGKNQPQHF.

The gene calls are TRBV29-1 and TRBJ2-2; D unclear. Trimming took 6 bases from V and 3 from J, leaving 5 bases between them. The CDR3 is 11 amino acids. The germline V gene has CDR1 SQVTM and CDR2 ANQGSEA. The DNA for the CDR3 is TGCAGCGTGCTGTACACCGGGGAGCTGTTTTTT. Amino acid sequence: CSVLYTGELFF.

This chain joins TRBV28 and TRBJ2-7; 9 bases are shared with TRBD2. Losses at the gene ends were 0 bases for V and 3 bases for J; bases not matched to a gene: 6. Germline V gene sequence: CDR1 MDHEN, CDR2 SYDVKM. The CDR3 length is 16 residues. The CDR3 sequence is CASSLWPGTSNYEQYF. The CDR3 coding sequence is TGTGCCAGCAGTTTATGGCCCGGGACTAGCAACTACGAGCAGTACTTC.

The chain's CDR3 is CSATANYGYTF. The CDR3 bases are TGCAGTGCTACAGCGAATTATGGCTACACCTTC. The chain employs TRBV20-1 and TRBJ1-2; D gene ambiguous. The ends were cut back, 4 bases at V and 5 bases at J, with 8 bases in the middle. This CDR3 comprises 11 residues. Germline CDR1 DFQATT, CDR2 SNEGSKA (reference sequence).

CDR3 region: CASSFAGALEQYF. The CDR3 bases are TGTGCCAGCAGCTTCGCGGGGGCTCTCGAGCAGTACTTC. The rearrangement joins TRBV5-4 to TRBJ2-7, with D perhaps TRBD2 (7 bases). The CDR3 has 13 residues. Looked up from germline, CDR1 is SGHNT and CDR2 is YYREEE (reference sequence). V shed 2 bases and J shed 6 bases, with 12 bases lying between them. The complete variable domain, with remaining parts taken from reference TRBV5-4 and TRBJ2-7, reads ETGVTQSPTHLIKTRGQQVTLRCSSQSGHNTVSWYQQALGQGPQFIFQYYREEENGRGNFPPRFSGLQFPNYSSELNVNALELDDSALYLCASSFAGALEQYFGPGTRLTVT.

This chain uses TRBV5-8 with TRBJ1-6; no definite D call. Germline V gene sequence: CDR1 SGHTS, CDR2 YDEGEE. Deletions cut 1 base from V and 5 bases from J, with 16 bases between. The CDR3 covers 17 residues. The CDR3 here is CASSLYVGRADNSPLHF. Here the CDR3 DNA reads TGTGCCAGCAGCTTGTATGTCGGTCGGGCAGATAATTCACCCCTCCACTTT.

The CDR3 bases are TGTGCCAGCAGCACCATCCTCAGGGACAATGAGCAGTTCTTC. Its translation: CASSTILRDNEQFF. This rearrangement joins TRBV11-2 to TRBJ2-1; the D gene is possibly TRBD1 (5 bases). With 5 bases removed from V and 5 bases from J, the gap between germline ends came to 13 bases. The CDR3 is 14 amino acids. The germline V gene encodes CDR1 SGHAT and CDR2 FQNNGV. The variable domain in full, with the rest retrieved from reference TRBV11-2 and TRBJ2-1, is EAGVAQSPRYKIIEKRQSVAFWCNPISGHATLYWYQQILGQGPKLLIQFQNNGVVDDSQLPKDRFSAERLKGVDSTLKIQPAKLEDSAVYLCASSTILRDNEQFFGPGTRLTVL.

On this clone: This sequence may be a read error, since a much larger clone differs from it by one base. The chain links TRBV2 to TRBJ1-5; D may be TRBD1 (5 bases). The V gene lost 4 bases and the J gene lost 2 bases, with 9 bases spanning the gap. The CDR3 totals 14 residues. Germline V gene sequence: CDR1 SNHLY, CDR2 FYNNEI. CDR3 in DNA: TGTGCCAGCAGTGGAGGGGTAGGCAATCAGCCCCAGCATTTT. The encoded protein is CASSGGVGNQPQHF.

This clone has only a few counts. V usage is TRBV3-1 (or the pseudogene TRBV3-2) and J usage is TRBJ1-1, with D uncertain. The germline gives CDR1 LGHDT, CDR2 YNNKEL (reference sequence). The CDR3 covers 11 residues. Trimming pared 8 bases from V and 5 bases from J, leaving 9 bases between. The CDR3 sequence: CASGRGTEAFF. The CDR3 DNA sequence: TGTGCCAGCGGACGCGGTACTGAAGCTTTCTTT.

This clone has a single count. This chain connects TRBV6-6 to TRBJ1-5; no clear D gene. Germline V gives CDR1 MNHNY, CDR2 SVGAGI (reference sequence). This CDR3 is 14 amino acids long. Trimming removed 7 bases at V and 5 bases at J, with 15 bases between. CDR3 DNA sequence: TGTGCCAGCAACGAACACCTCTCGTATCAGCCCCAGCATTTT. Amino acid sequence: CASNEHLSYQPQHF.

CDR3 loop: CASSQATAGTDEQYV. The CDR3 nucleotides are TGTGCCAGCAGCCAAGCGACTGCCGGAACGGACGAGCAGTACGTC. The chain combines TRBV14 with TRBJ2-7; the D is unclear. Germline lookup yields CDR1 SGHDN and CDR2 FVKESK. V gave up 1 base and J gave up 5 bases, with 15 bases separating them. This CDR3 region has 15 residues.

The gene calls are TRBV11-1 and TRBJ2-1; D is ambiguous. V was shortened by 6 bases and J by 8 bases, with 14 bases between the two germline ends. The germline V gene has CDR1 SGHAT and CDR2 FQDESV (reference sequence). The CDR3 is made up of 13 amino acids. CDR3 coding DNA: TGTGCCAGCAGTCCCCAAAGGAGAGATGAGCAGTTCTTC. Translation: CASSPQRRDEQFF.

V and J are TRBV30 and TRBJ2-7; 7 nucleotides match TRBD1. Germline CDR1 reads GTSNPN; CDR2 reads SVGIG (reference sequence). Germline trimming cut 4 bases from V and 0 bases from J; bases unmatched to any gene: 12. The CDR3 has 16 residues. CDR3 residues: CAWNTGTDLSSYEQYF. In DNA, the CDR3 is TGTGCCTGGAATACCGGGACAGACCTTAGCTCCTACGAGCAGTACTTC.

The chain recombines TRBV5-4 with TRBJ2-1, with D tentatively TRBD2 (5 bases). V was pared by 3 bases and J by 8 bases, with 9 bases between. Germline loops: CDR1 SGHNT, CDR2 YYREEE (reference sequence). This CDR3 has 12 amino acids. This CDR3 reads CASSSSLDEQFF. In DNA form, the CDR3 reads TGTGCCAGCAGCTCTAGCCTCGATGAGCAGTTCTTC.

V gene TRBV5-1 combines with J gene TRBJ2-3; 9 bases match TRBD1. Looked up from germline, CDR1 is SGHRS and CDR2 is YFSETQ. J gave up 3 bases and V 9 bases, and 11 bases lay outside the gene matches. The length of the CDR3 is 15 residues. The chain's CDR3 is CATRERQGVTDTQYF. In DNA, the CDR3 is TGCGCCACCAGGGAGAGACAGGGGGTTACAGATACGCAGTATTTT.

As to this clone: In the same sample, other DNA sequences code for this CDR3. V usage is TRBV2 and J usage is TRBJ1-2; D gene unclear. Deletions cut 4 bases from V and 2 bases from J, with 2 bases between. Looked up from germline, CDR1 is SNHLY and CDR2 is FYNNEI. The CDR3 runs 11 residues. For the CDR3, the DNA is TGTGCCAGCAGTGGAAACTATGGCTACACCTTC. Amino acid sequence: CASSGNYGYTF.

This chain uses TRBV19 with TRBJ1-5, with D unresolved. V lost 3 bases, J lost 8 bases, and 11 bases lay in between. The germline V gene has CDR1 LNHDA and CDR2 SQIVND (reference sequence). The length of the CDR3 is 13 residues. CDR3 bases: TGTGCCAGTAGTATCTACCGCGATGAGCCCCAGCATTTT. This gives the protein CASSIYRDEPQHF.

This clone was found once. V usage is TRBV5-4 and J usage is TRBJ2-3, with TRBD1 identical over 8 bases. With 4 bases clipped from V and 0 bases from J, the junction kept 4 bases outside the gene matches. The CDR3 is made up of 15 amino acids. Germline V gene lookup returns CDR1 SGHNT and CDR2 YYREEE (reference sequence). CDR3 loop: CASSTGGTSTDTQYF. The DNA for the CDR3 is TGTGCCAGCAGCACAGGGGGGACTAGCACAGATACGCAGTATTTT.